Each of the 17 T cell receptor beta chains below was sequenced from the same sample in a study of blood T cell repertoires in COVID-19 (dated by TCRdb to about 2020). Receptors were amplified or captured by the immunoSEQ multiplex PCR assay. The table was pulled from immuneACCESS by TCRdb, which kept in-frame rearrangements only. Such tables lose some clones; where checked, under half of the loss comes from unresolved V genes, and the rest has no known cause. The sample table records a few hundred thousand clones; nearly 90% of these occur just once. The ten most abundant clones make up 3.5% to 4.5% of the sample. Source material: PBMCs or T cells enriched from blood (not recorded which). These receptors were collected from a woman younger than 35 with acute COVID-19.

The V gene is TRBV5-5, the J gene TRBJ2-7; TRBD2 aligns across 14 bases. V gave up 3 bases and J gave up 6 bases; unmatched junction bases: 8. The CDR3 runs to 16 residues. Germline V gene sequence: CDR1 SGHKS, CDR2 YYEKEE (reference sequence). CDR3 amino acids: CASSWGLAGEVGEQYF. CDR3 DNA: TGTGCCAGCAGCTGGGGACTAGCGGGAGAGGTTGGCGAGCAGTACTTC.

This clone was detected only once. The chain employs TRBV30 and TRBJ2-1; 7 bases are a match to TRBD2. Germline CDR1 and CDR2: GTSNPN and SVGIG (reference sequence). V dropped 2 bases and J dropped 1; count of bases not matched to a gene: 2. The CDR3 runs to 14 residues. The CDR3: CAWSLLASYNEQFF. CDR3 nucleotide sequence: TGTGCCTGGAGTCTACTAGCGTCCTACAATGAGCAGTTCTTC.

The chain joins TRBV7-9 to TRBJ2-2, with 7 bases lining up with TRBD1. The V gene's germline CDR1 is SEHNR and CDR2 FQNEAQ (reference sequence). This CDR3 is built from 15 residues. V lost 4 bases, J lost 3 bases, and 5 bases stayed unmatched. The CDR3 nucleotides are TGTGCCAGCAGCTCTCTAGACAGGGACACCGGGGAGCTGTTTTTT. It specifies CASSSLDRDTGELFF. Variable domain in full (rest from reference TRBV7-9 and TRBJ2-2): DTGVSQNPRHKITKRGQNVTFRCDPISEHNRLYWYRQTLGQGPEFLTYFQNEAQLEKSRLLSDRFSAERPKGSFSTLEIQRTEQGDSAMYLCASSSLDRDTGELFFGEGSRLTVL.

The J gene is TRBJ2-2, the V gene TRBV4-2; D might be TRBD2 (5 bases). Per germline, CDR1 LGHNA and CDR2 YNFKEQ. The CDR3 runs 15 residues. V lost 4 bases to trimming and J lost 6 bases, with 15 bases between them. CDR3: CASSPGGFLAGELFF. The CDR3 coding sequence is TGTGCCAGCAGCCCCGGCGGGTTTCTAGCCGGGGAGCTGTTTTTT.

The CDR3 spells CASGGASNYEQYF. CDR3 in DNA: TGTGCCAGCGGAGGGGCCTCAAACTACGAGCAGTACTTC. The chain carries TRBV28 and TRBJ2-7; maybe TRBD2 (6 bases). The CDR3 covers 13 residues. Deletions cut 8 bases from V and 3 bases from J, with 14 bases between. Looked up from germline, CDR1 is MDHEN and CDR2 is SYDVKM.

This chain links TRBV19 with TRBJ1-1, with D hard to call. The V and J ends lost 5 bases and 5 bases respectively, with 15 bases between them. CDR1 and CDR2 from the germline V gene are LNHDA and SQIVND (reference sequence). This CDR3 region has 14 residues. Here the CDR3 DNA reads TGTGCCAGTAGTGGGAGGGTAGGTGGGACTGAAGCTTTCTTT. It encodes CASSGRVGGTEAFF.

The chain is built from TRBV27 and TRBJ2-1; weak D call: TRBD2 (6 bases). This CDR3 is built from 15 residues. The germline V and J ends were trimmed by 0 bases and 5 bases, with 11 bases remaining between them. Germline CDR1 reads MNHEY; CDR2 reads SMNVEV (reference sequence). The CDR3 reads CASSLSSGRDNEQFF. CDR3 in DNA: TGTGCCAGCAGTTTATCTAGCGGTAGGGACAATGAGCAGTTCTTC.

The chain carries TRBV6-5 and TRBJ2-7, with 8 bases aligning to TRBD1. The CDR3 spans 14 residues. The V and J ends lost 5 bases and 3 bases, in that order; junction bases with no gene match: 6. Per germline, CDR1 MNHEY and CDR2 SVGAGI. The CDR3 reads CASSQQGVGYEQYF. CDR3 in DNA: TGTGCCAGCAGTCAACAGGGGGTCGGCTACGAGCAGTACTTC.

This chain joins TRBV5-1 and TRBJ1-4, with unresolved D. V was trimmed by 5 bases and J by 6 bases, leaving 17 bases between them. The CDR3 totals 15 residues. CDR1 and CDR2 from the germline V gene are SGHRS and YFSETQ. The CDR3 DNA reads TGCGCCAGCAGTAAGGAACCAGGTACCCATGAAAAACTGTTTTTT. This encodes CASSKEPGTHEKLFF.

V gene TRBV11-1 combines with J gene TRBJ1-2, with D perhaps matching TRBD1 (6 bases). The ends were cut back, 4 bases at V and 4 bases at J, with 10 bases in the middle. Germline-derived CDR1 and CDR2 are SGHAT and FQDESV (reference sequence). This CDR3 has 13 residues. The CDR3, as DNA: TGTGCCAGCAGCTCGAGGACAGCCTATGGCTACACCTTC. Residues: CASSSRTAYGYTF.

This sequence joins TRBV27 and TRBJ2-7; 9 bases fit TRBD2. V lost 4 bases to trimming and J lost 2 bases; unmatched junction nucleotides: 15. This CDR3 is 18 amino acids long. Germline lookup yields CDR1 MNHEY and CDR2 SMNVEV (reference sequence). CDR3 sequence: CASSSRAPLAGDPYEQYF. The CDR3 DNA sequence: TGTGCCAGCAGTTCCCGGGCACCCTTAGCGGGAGACCCCTACGAGCAGTACTTC.

V usage is TRBV5-1 and J usage is TRBJ2-6; 13 bases align to TRBD2. Trimming cost V 3 bases and J 2 bases; bases outside gene matches: 2. CDR1 and CDR2 from the germline V gene are SGHRS and YFSETQ. The CDR3 runs to 17 residues. The CDR3 loop reads CASSSGTSGTGANVLTF. CDR3 sequence (DNA): TGCGCCAGCAGCTCCGGGACTAGCGGGACTGGGGCCAACGTCCTGACTTTC.

The V gene is TRBV7-6, the J gene TRBJ2-1; possibly TRBD2 for D (5 bases). The CDR3 is 16 amino acids. Germline V CDR1 and CDR2: SGHVS, FNYEAQ. The ends were cut back, 1 base at V and 4 bases at J, with 14 bases in the middle. The DNA of the CDR3 is TGTGCCAGCAGCTTAGATGGGGAGAGGTGGTACAATGAGCAGTTCTTC. This translates into CASSLDGERWYNEQFF.

The genes are TRBV11-3 and TRBJ2-3, with D uncertain. The CDR3 is 12 amino acids. Trimming took off 5 bases at V and 2 bases at J, with 5 bases between the two ends. CDR1 is SGHNT, CDR2 YENEEA, per germline. The CDR3 nucleotides read TGTGCCAGCAGCCCCCACACAGATACGCAGTATTTT. Protein: CASSPHTDTQYF.

The genes are TRBV27 and TRBJ2-5; the match to TRBD2 covers 8 bases. The germline CDR1 and CDR2 sequences are MNHEY and SMNVEV (reference sequence). The V gene end was trimmed by 3 bases and the J gene end by 1 base; junction bases not matched to a gene: 10. The CDR3 has 17 residues. The CDR3 nucleotides are TGTGCCAGCAGTTTTGGGGTTATCGGGGGGGGCCAAGAGACCCAGTACTTC. Translated, it gives CASSFGVIGGGQETQYF.

The J gene is TRBJ2-7, the V gene TRBV28; TRBD2 matches 11 bases. There are 15 residues in the CDR3. The J segment lost 0 bases and the V segment lost 5 bases, leaving 3 bases of the junction unmatched. CDR1 MDHEN and CDR2 SYDVKM come from the germline V gene. As DNA, the CDR3 is TGTGCCAGCAGTCCCCTAGCGGGAGGCTCCTACGAGCAGTACTTC. Its protein is CASSPLAGGSYEQYF.

V and J are TRBV27 and TRBJ1-2, with 8 bases identical to TRBD1. With 4 bases clipped from V and 5 bases from J, the junction kept 6 bases outside the gene matches. The CDR3 consists of 14 residues. Germline V gives CDR1 MNHEY, CDR2 SMNVEV (reference sequence). The CDR3 DNA follows: TGTGCCAGCAGTTCCCGGACAGGGAATTATGGCTACACCTTC. It codes for CASSSRTGNYGYTF.